The 27 T cell receptor beta chains below all came from one sample that was sequenced in a study of blood T cells in healthy people across ages. Next came a second PCR, run for about 7 to 12 cycles, which used a sample-barcoded 5' primer along with a J-beta primer mix. TCRdb analysed the 5' RACE reads with MiXCR anew, one entry per CDR3 protein. The table shows around 2 million distinct CDR3 sequences, with about 39% occurring only once. The specimen was blood. These receptors all come from a human donor in good health.

The rearrangement uses TRBV15 and TRBJ1-4; 9 nucleotides match TRBD1. The V and J ends lost 2 bases and 6 bases, in that order; junction bases with no gene match: 4. There are 15 residues in the CDR3. Germline CDR1 reads LNHNV; CDR2 reads YYDKDF (reference sequence). This chain's CDR3 is CATSRQDRGYEKLFF. For the CDR3, the DNA is TGTGCCACCAGCAGACAAGACAGGGGGTATGAAAAACTGTTTTTT.

This clonotype was seen a few times. Germline and junction disagree at one end, which may indicate a read error. J is TRBJ1-5 and V is TRBV4-1; weak D call: TRBD1 (6 bases). The CDR3 is 17 residues long. Germline V gene data show CDR1 as MGHRA and CDR2 as YSYEKL. The chain's CDR3 is CASSPRTAPINNEPQHF. CDR3 nucleotide sequence: TGCGCCAGCAGCCCGAGGACAGCTCCAATTAACAATGAGCCCCAGCATTTT.

The V call is TRBV6-5, the J call TRBJ2-5; no clear D gene. The V gene lost 6 bases and the J gene lost 5 bases, with 7 bases spanning the gap. From germline, CDR1 is MNHEY and CDR2 SVGAGI. The CDR3 runs 11 residues. The CDR3 sequence is CASRTAETQYF. For the CDR3, the DNA is TGTGCCAGCAGGACGGCGGAGACCCAGTACTTC.

This clonotype turned up a few times. The rearrangement joins TRBV29-1 to TRBJ2-1; D gene unclear. Looked up from germline, CDR1 is SQVTM and CDR2 is ANQGSEA. CDR3 length: 12 amino acids. The V gene lost 2 bases and the J gene lost 5 bases, with 7 bases spanning the gap. This chain's CDR3 is CSVELPHNEQFF. CDR3 coding DNA: TGCAGCGTTGAACTCCCCCACAATGAGCAGTTCTTC.

The J gene is TRBJ1-1, the V gene TRBV29-1; perhaps TRBD1 as D (6 bases). Trimming cost V 7 bases and J 2 bases, with 14 bases left between them. This CDR3 is 13 amino acids long. Germline lookup yields CDR1 SQVTM and CDR2 ANQGSEA. The CDR3 DNA reads as TGCAGCGGTTGGGGGCAGTCAAACACTGAAGCTTTCTTT. This sequence encodes CSGWGQSNTEAFF.

The chain has TRBV4-1 and TRBJ1-1, with D possibly being TRBD1 (5 bases). V lost 0 bases, J lost 5 bases, and 16 bases lay in between. This CDR3 is 16 amino acids long. Germline CDR1 MGHRA, CDR2 YSYEKL. In DNA, the CDR3 is TGCGCCAGCAGCCAAGATTGGAGTAGGGGCTGGACTGAAGCTTTCTTT. This codes for CASSQDWSRGWTEAFF.

The V gene is TRBV7-2, the J gene TRBJ2-7; 11 nucleotides align to TRBD2. The DNA end is more similar to TRBJ2-5, so the J call may be wrong. Germline V lookup: CDR1 SGHTA, CDR2 FQGNSA. The CDR3 runs 17 residues. This CDR3 reads CASSLVIAGGEGETQYF. CDR3 DNA: TGTGCCAGCAGCTTAGTCATAGCGGGGGGGGAAGGGGAGACCCAGTACTTC.

This clonotype occurred once. The rearrangement links TRBV20-1 to TRBJ1-2, with 8 bases that match TRBD1. The CDR3 covers 15 residues. CDR1 DFQATT and CDR2 SNEGSKA come from the germline V gene (reference sequence). The J segment lost 6 bases and the V segment lost 0 bases, leaving 9 bases of the junction unmatched. Written as DNA, the CDR3 is TGCAGTGCTAGAGACTTAAGGCAGGGGGCAAATGGCTACACCTTC. Translated: CSARDLRQGANGYTF.

The CDR3 sequence: CASSLEFGGRGENNEQFF. DNA of the CDR3: TGTGCCAGCAGCTTAGAATTCGGGGGGCGGGGGGAGAACAATGAGCAGTTCTTC. The chain joins TRBV7-2 to TRBJ2-1; 8 bases are a match to TRBD2. There are 18 residues in the CDR3. V gave up 1 base and J gave up 5 bases; unmatched junction bases: 13. CDR1 SGHTA and CDR2 FQGNSA come from the germline V gene. The full variable domain, rest sourced from reference TRBV7-2 and TRBJ2-1, is GAGVSQSPSNKVTEKGKDVELRCDPISGHTALYWYRQSLGQGLEFLIYFQGNSAPDKSGLPSDRFSAERTGGSVSTLTIQRTQQEDSAVYLCASSLEFGGRGENNEQFFGPGTRLTVL.

This clonotype was recorded a few times. The CDR3 loop reads CASSRTGVSEKLFF. Written as DNA, the CDR3 is TGCGCCAGCAGTCGGACAGGGGTATCGGAAAAACTGTTTTTT. V is TRBV4-3 and J is TRBJ1-4; 9 bases are a match to TRBD1. The CDR3 contains 14 residues. With 6 bases clipped from V and 8 bases from J, the junction kept 7 bases outside the gene matches. Germline values: CDR1 LGHNA, CDR2 YSLEER.

This chain links TRBV20-1 with TRBJ1-2; D gene unclear. Germline V gives CDR1 DFQATT, CDR2 SNEGSKA (reference sequence). Trimming cost V 8 bases and J 2 bases, with 9 bases left between them. The CDR3 has 11 amino acids. The CDR3 reads CSRPGNYGYTF. The CDR3 nucleotides read TGCAGTCGTCCTGGGAACTATGGCTACACCTTC.

V and J are TRBV7-2 and TRBJ1-2; 7 bases are shared with TRBD1. CDR1 and CDR2 (germline): SGHTA, FQGNSA. V dropped 4 bases and J dropped 5; count of bases not matched to a gene: 10. The CDR3 is made up of 15 amino acids. CDR3 DNA: TGTGCCAGCAGCTGGGGACAGCCGAAGTCATATGGCTACACCTTC. Amino acids: CASSWGQPKSYGYTF.

A note on this clonotype: At one end the junction does not follow the germline gene, possibly because of a read error. The V call is TRBV25-1, the J call TRBJ2-4; no reliable D call. The tail of the sequence fits TRBJ2-7 better, so the J call may be wrong. Germline CDR1 and CDR2: MGHDK and SYGVNS. CDR3 length: 13 amino acids. The CDR3 DNA reads as TGTGCCGGCAGTGAATCGAGTGGCCACGAGCAGTACTTC. Its protein product is CAGSESSGHEQYF.

This clonotype has a handful of counts. The chain links TRBV10-3 to TRBJ1-5; D ambiguous. The V gene lost 1 base and the J gene lost 7 bases, with 8 bases spanning the gap. The CDR3 contains 13 residues. The V gene's germline CDR1 is ENHRY and CDR2 SYGVKD. CDR3 coding DNA: TGTGCCATCAGTGAGTTGGGTGGACAGCCCCAGCATTTT. As protein: CAISELGGQPQHF.

J is TRBJ2-1 and V is TRBV28, with 7 nucleotides matching TRBD1. CDR3 size: 14 residues. The V and J ends lost 7 bases and 4 bases, in that order; junction bases with no gene match: 7. Germline CDR1 reads MDHEN; CDR2 reads SYDVKM. CDR3 bases: TGTGCCAGCATAGCAGGGGGATTTTACAATGAGCAGTTCTTC. Translated, it gives CASIAGGFYNEQFF. The full variable domain, rest sourced from reference TRBV28 and TRBJ2-1, is DVKVTQSSRYLVKRTGEKVFLECVQDMDHENMFWYRQDPGLGLRLIYFSYDVKMKEKGDIPEGYSVSREKKERFSLILESASTNQTSMYLCASIAGGFYNEQFFGPGTRLTVL.

The chain couples TRBV27 to TRBJ2-1; TRBD2 agrees at 9 bases. Trimming at V came to 3 bases and at J to 6 bases, leaving 6 bases not matched to a gene. Germline-derived CDR1 and CDR2 are MNHEY and SMNVEV (reference sequence). The CDR3 has 15 residues. The CDR3 coding sequence is TGTGCCAGCAGTTTTGCTAGCGGGACCGTCAATGAGCAGTTCTTC. It encodes CASSFASGTVNEQFF.

About this clonotype: At one end, the junction sequence differs from germline, possibly due to a read error. The chain is built from TRBV20-1 and TRBJ1-4; TRBD1 agrees at 11 bases. There are 16 residues in the CDR3. Per germline, CDR1 DFQATT and CDR2 SNEGSKA (reference sequence). The CDR3 DNA sequence: TGCAGTGCTACCCGGGACAGGGGGTACAGAGGGGAAAAGCTGTTTTTT. It codes for CSATRDRGYRGEKLFF.

J is TRBJ2-7 and V is TRBV12-3 or TRBV12-4, with 7 bases fitting TRBD1. The length of the CDR3 is 14 residues. V was pared by 6 bases and J by 4 bases, with 9 bases of the junction left unmatched. CDR3 bases: TGTGCCAGCAGCGCCGGGACAGATACTTACGAGCAGTACTTC. This encodes CASSAGTDTYEQYF.

The chain joins TRBV7-6 to TRBJ2-5; 7 bases match TRBD1. There are 15 residues in the CDR3. The V segment lost 4 bases and the J segment 1 base; nucleotides outside the gene matches: 6. The V gene's germline CDR1 is SGHVS and CDR2 FNYEAQ. CDR3 coding DNA: TGTGCCAGCAGCTCCTACGAGGGGGCCCAAGAGACCCAGTACTTC. Protein: CASSSYEGAQETQYF.

V usage is TRBV28 and J usage is TRBJ2-3, with D possibly being TRBD1 or TRBD2 (6 bases each). Germline loops: CDR1 MDHEN, CDR2 SYDVKM. The CDR3 covers 16 residues. With 6 bases removed from V and 2 bases from J, the gap between germline ends came to 18 bases. The CDR3 reads CASSLLGGGTTDTQYF. The DNA of the CDR3 is TGTGCCAGCAGCCTCTTAGGAGGGGGGACCACAGATACGCAGTATTTT.

The CDR3: CASSLEAGDWDEQFF. The CDR3 nucleotides are TGTGCCAGCAGCTTAGAGGCAGGGGACTGGGATGAGCAGTTCTTC. The chain links TRBV11-2 to TRBJ2-1, with D perhaps TRBD1 or TRBD2 (6 bases each). CDR1 is SGHAT, CDR2 FQNNGV, per germline. V lost 0 bases and J lost 8, with 14 bases in between. The CDR3 loop spans 15 amino acids.

This clonotype was seen a few times. The V and J genes are TRBV5-1 and TRBJ2-7, with D possibly matching TRBD2 (6 bases). V lost 5 bases to trimming and J lost 0 bases, with 9 bases between them. Germline V lookup: CDR1 SGHRS, CDR2 YFSETQ. The CDR3 loop spans 13 amino acids. This CDR3 reads CASRGGVSYEQYF. CDR3 sequence (DNA): TGCGCCAGCAGGGGAGGAGTCTCCTACGAGCAGTACTTC.

V is TRBV7-2 and J is TRBJ2-1; D remains ambiguous. The CDR3 covers 14 residues. CDR1 is SGHTA and CDR2 is FQGNSA in the germline V gene. The germline V and J ends were trimmed by 5 bases and 4 bases, with 12 bases remaining between them. In nucleotides, the CDR3 is TGTGCCAGCAGCCCGATACGTAGGTACAATGAGCAGTTCTTC. Amino acid sequence: CASSPIRRYNEQFF.

The chain recombines TRBV7-2 with TRBJ1-5; a weak D match, TRBD1 (5 bases). CDR3 length equals 13 residues. Germline lookup yields CDR1 SGHTA and CDR2 FQGNSA. Trimming pared 3 bases from V and 5 bases from J, leaving 8 bases between. CDR3 amino acids: CASSFKGYQPQHF. The CDR3 nucleotides read TGTGCCAGCAGCTTTAAGGGGTATCAGCCCCAGCATTTT.

The V and J genes are TRBV4-1 and TRBJ2-1; D is possibly TRBD2 (6 bases). The CDR3 has 15 amino acids. Germline CDR1 MGHRA, CDR2 YSYEKL. Between the trimmed V and J ends, which lost 5 bases and 2 bases, there was a span of 13 bases. The CDR3 spells CASSASRGTYNEQFF. In DNA, the CDR3 is TGCGCCAGCAGCGCCTCGCGGGGAACCTACAATGAGCAGTTCTTC.

A few counts support this clonotype. The chain uses TRBV7-2 and TRBJ1-2; tentative D call: TRBD1 (5 bases). With 3 bases removed from V and 4 bases from J, the gap between germline ends came to 12 bases. CDR3 length: 14 amino acids. CDR1 is SGHTA, CDR2 FQGNSA, per germline. CDR3 region: CASSFRDGAYGYTF. The CDR3 DNA reads as TGTGCCAGCAGCTTCCGCGACGGGGCCTATGGCTACACCTTC.

V gene TRBV29-1 combines with J gene TRBJ2-7; D unresolved. The CDR3 has 12 amino acids. V shed 7 bases and J shed 7 bases, with 17 bases lying between them. The V gene's germline CDR1 is SQVTM and CDR2 ANQGSEA. The CDR3 nucleotides read TGCAGCGCCCTTGGGCTTTACAATGAGCAGTACTTC. Translation: CSALGLYNEQYF.